A single sample gave rise to the 10 T cell receptor beta chains below, sequenced in a study of blood T cell repertoires in COVID-19 (dated by TCRdb to 2019 to 2021). The library was prepared using the immunoSEQ multiplex PCR assay. TCRdb re-hosts the immuneACCESS table, in-frame sequences only. Its copies lack some clones; in the studies checked, an unresolved V gene accounts for under half of them, and the cause for the rest is not known. This sample gives about 41,000 clones in total; about four fifths of them show up just once. The top ten clonotypes cover around 45% of the sample. The source material was peripheral blood. The source is a woman of 80 years or more with acute or convalescent COVID-19.

This chain links TRBV7-2 with TRBJ1-1; no reliable D call. V was pared by 5 bases and J by 1 base, with 8 bases between. The germline CDR1 and CDR2 sequences are SGHTA and FQGNSA. This CDR3 spans 13 amino acids. CDR3 in amino acids: CASSPGWNTEAFF. DNA for the CDR3: TGTGCCAGCAGCCCGGGGTGGAACACTGAAGCTTTCTTT.

V is TRBV6-5 and J is TRBJ1-6; D possibly corresponds to TRBD1 (5 bases). The germline V gene has CDR1 MNHEY and CDR2 SVGAGI. CDR3 length: 15 amino acids. The ends were cut back, 7 bases at V and 7 bases at J, with 17 bases in the middle. The CDR3: CASKDTSTGNSPLHF. CDR3 DNA sequence: TGTGCCAGCAAGGACACCTCCACTGGCAATTCACCCCTCCACTTT.

This clone has a single count. This chain joins TRBV11-2 and TRBJ2-5; TRBD2 aligns across 8 bases. Germline loops: CDR1 SGHAT, CDR2 FQNNGV. The CDR3 runs 15 residues. The V segment lost 4 bases and the J segment 5 bases; nucleotides outside the gene matches: 9. The CDR3 nucleotides read TGTGCCAGCAGCTCCGCCGGGGGGGATTGGGAGACCCAGTACTTC. It yields the protein CASSSAGGDWETQYF.

The V and J genes are TRBV7-3 and TRBJ2-7; D remains ambiguous. Germline V gene lookup returns CDR1 SGHTA and CDR2 FQGTGA. The V gene lost 0 bases and the J gene lost 1 base, with 10 bases spanning the gap. CDR3 length: 15 amino acids. CDR3 in DNA: TGTGCCAGCAGCTTAACATATGGAGAGTCCTACGAGCAGTACTTC. Encoded protein: CASSLTYGESYEQYF. The complete variable domain, with remaining parts taken from reference TRBV7-3 and TRBJ2-7, reads GAGVSQTPSNKVTEKGKYVELRCDPISGHTALYWYRQSLGQGPEFLIYFQGTGAADDSGLPNDRFFAVRPEGSVSTLKIQRTERGDSAVYLCASSLTYGESYEQYFGPGTRLTVT.

The chain is built from TRBV19 and TRBJ1-4; D unresolved. CDR1 and CDR2 from the germline V gene are LNHDA and SQIVND (reference sequence). The CDR3 is 15 residues long. V lost 10 bases and J lost 5, with 20 bases in between. For the CDR3, the DNA is TGTGCCATTAAAGGTGGAGGCTGGCAAAATGAAAAACTGTTTTTT. Its protein product is CAIKGGGWQNEKLFF.

This clone was seen a single time. This sequence joins TRBV7-2 and TRBJ2-5, with 12 bases matching TRBD2. Looked up from germline, CDR1 is SGHTA and CDR2 is FQGNSA. V shed 4 bases and J 5 bases; nucleotides not matched to a gene: 8. This CDR3 has 16 amino acids. CDR3 bases: TGTGCCAGCAGCTGGGAACTAGCGGGGGGCCGGGAGACCCAGTACTTC. It codes for CASSWELAGGRETQYF.

The chain links TRBV6-2 or TRBV6-3 to TRBJ1-1; D possibly corresponds to TRBD1 (5 bases). CDR1 is MNHEY, CDR2 SVGEGT, per germline. The CDR3 extends over 13 amino acids. V lost 2 bases to trimming and J lost 6 bases, with 10 bases between them. The CDR3: CASSYGASPEAFF. The CDR3, as DNA: TGTGCCAGCAGTTACGGGGCCAGCCCTGAAGCTTTCTTT.

V is TRBV18 and J is TRBJ2-1, with 7 positions matching TRBD1. The CDR3 runs 13 residues. V was pared by 3 bases and J by 9 bases, with 5 bases of the junction left unmatched. The germline CDR1 and CDR2 sequences are KGHSH and LQKENI. DNA for the CDR3: TGTGCCAGCTCACCGACAGGGATTTCTGAGCAGTTCTTC. It translates to CASSPTGISEQFF.

The J gene is TRBJ1-4, the V gene TRBV7-9, with D possibly matching TRBD1 (5 bases). This CDR3 is built from 14 residues. The V end lost 5 bases, the J end lost 2 bases, and 9 bases lay between the germline ends. CDR1 is SEHNR and CDR2 is FQNEAQ in the germline V gene (reference sequence). In DNA, the CDR3 is TGTGCCAGCAGCCCGACAGTCACTAATGAAAAACTGTTTTTT. It is translated as CASSPTVTNEKLFF.

This chain links TRBV19 with TRBJ2-1; possible D gene TRBD1, 5 bases. CDR1 LNHDA and CDR2 SQIVND come from the germline V gene (reference sequence). Trimming removed 1 base from V and 6 bases from J, with 10 bases in between. This CDR3 has 14 residues. The CDR3 nucleotides are TGTGCCAGTAGTATAGCAGCTGGGGCCAATGAGCAGTTCTTC. Translating it yields CASSIAAGANEQFF. Drawing the rest from reference TRBV19 and TRBJ2-1, the complete variable domain is DGGITQSPKYLFRKEGQNVTLSCEQNLNHDAMYWYRQDPGQGLRLIYYSQIVNDFQKGDIAEGYSVSREKKESFPLTVTSAQKNPTAFYLCASSIAAGANEQFFGPGTRLTVL.